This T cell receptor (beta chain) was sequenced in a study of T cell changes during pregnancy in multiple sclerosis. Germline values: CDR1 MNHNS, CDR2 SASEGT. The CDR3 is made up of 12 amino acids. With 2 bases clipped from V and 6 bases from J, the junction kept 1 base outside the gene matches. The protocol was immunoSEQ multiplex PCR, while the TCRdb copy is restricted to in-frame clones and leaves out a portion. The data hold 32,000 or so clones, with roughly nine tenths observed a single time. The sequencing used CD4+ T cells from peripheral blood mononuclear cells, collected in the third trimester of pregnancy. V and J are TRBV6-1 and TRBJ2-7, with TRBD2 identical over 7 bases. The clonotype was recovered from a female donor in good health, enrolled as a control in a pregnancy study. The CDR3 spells CASSEWGGEQYF. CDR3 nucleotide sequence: TGTGCCAGCAGTGAATGGGGGGGCGAGCAGTACTTC.